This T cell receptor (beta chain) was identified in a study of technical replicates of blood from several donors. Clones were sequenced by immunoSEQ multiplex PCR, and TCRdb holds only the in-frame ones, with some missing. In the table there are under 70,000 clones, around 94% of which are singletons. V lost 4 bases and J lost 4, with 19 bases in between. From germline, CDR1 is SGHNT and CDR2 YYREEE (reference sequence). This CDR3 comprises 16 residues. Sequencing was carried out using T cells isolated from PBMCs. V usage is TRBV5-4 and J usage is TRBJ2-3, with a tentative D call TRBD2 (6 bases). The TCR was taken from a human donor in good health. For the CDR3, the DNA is TGTGCCAGCAGCCCCCCCCTCGCGGGGTGGCCAGATACGCAGTATTTT. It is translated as CASSPPLAGWPDTQYF. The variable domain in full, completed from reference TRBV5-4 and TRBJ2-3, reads ETGVTQSPTHLIKTRGQQVTLRCSSQSGHNTVSWYQQALGQGPQFIFQYYREEENGRGNFPPRFSGLQFPNYSSELNVNALELDDSALYLCASSPPLAGWPDTQYFGPGTRLTVL.